One sample yielded the 16 T cell receptor beta chains listed below, sequenced in a study of OX40 agonist ivuxolimab in advanced cancers. Repertoires were generated with immunoSEQ multiplex PCR, while TCRdb's copy carries only in-frame clones and drops some. The sample lists 90,000 to 100,000 clones; approximately 83% were seen once. The sequencing here drew on CD4+ or CD8+ T cells sorted from blood, taken in a trial of the OX40 agonist ivuxolimab. The receptors shown here come from an adult with an advanced solid tumor such as melanoma, head and neck, liver or kidney cancer.

This clone came up once. The genes are TRBV5-4 and TRBJ1-3; 7 nucleotides agree with TRBD1. CDR1 SGHNT and CDR2 YYREEE come from the germline V gene (reference sequence). This CDR3 contains 15 residues. The V and J ends lost 3 bases and 4 bases, in that order; junction bases with no gene match: 7. The CDR3 DNA sequence: TGTGCCAGCAGCTCCCAGACAGGGCTCGGAAACACCATATATTTT. Translated: CASSSQTGLGNTIYF.

CDR3 amino acids: CASSQGTSGSWKTQYF. The CDR3 DNA reads TGTGCCAGCAGCCAAGGGACTAGCGGGAGCTGGAAGACCCAGTACTTC. V gene TRBV4-2 combines with J gene TRBJ2-5, with 13 positions matching TRBD2. From germline, CDR1 is LGHNA and CDR2 YNFKEQ. This CDR3 is 16 amino acids long. The junction had 5 bases not matched to a gene; V was cut back by 1 base and J by 6 bases.

Here the CDR3 DNA reads TGTGCCAGCACCGAAGGGGGCGGTCTGGAAAAACTGTTTTTT. Translating gives CASTEGGGLEKLFF. The rearrangement links TRBV28 to TRBJ1-4; 7 nucleotides agree with TRBD1. Germline CDR1 and CDR2: MDHEN and SYDVKM. After removal of 7 bases from V and 8 bases from J, the junction contained 10 bases not matched to a gene. The CDR3 covers 14 residues.

In its sample, this clone was seen many times. The chain recombines TRBV6-6 with TRBJ2-1; D is possibly TRBD2 (6 bases). V gave up 5 bases and J gave up 15 bases, with 23 bases separating them. The CDR3 is made up of 14 amino acids. From germline, CDR1 is MNHNY and CDR2 SVGAGI (reference sequence). The CDR3, as DNA: TGTGCCAGCAGTACTGGAGACGGGAGAGAGGTCCTGTTCTTC. Protein sequence: CASSTGDGREVLFF.

The chain is built from TRBV11-2 and TRBJ1-1; D is uncertain. V lost 1 base to trimming and J lost 6 bases, with 9 bases between them. In germline, CDR1 is SGHAT, CDR2 FQNNGV. The CDR3 is 13 amino acids. CDR3 DNA: TGTGCCAGCAGCTTAGCGGGATTAGCTGAAGCTTTCTTT. Its protein product is CASSLAGLAEAFF.

V and J are TRBV27 and TRBJ1-1; D remains ambiguous. Trimming left V 0 bases short and J 4 bases short, with 9 bases between. CDR3 size: 14 residues. Germline CDR1 reads MNHEY; CDR2 reads SMNVEV (reference sequence). In nucleotides, the CDR3 is TGTGCCAGCAGTTTATCGATTGGTAGCACTGAAGCTTTCTTT. Protein product: CASSLSIGSTEAFF.

This clone was seen a few times. J is TRBJ2-2 and V is TRBV10-1; no firm D call. V was cut by 4 bases and J by 1 base, with 7 bases left in between. In germline, CDR1 is WNHNN, CDR2 SYGVQD (reference sequence). The CDR3 length is 14 residues. In DNA form, the CDR3 reads TGCGCCAGCAGTGTTTCCTTGAACACCGGGGAGCTGTTTTTT. Translation gives CASSVSLNTGELFF.

Only a few counts were recorded for this clone. The genes are TRBV7-6 and TRBJ1-6; tentative D call: TRBD1 (5 bases). The V and J ends lost 1 base and 11 bases respectively, with 12 bases between them. The CDR3 is 14 residues long. The germline V gene has CDR1 SGHVS and CDR2 FNYEAQ. The CDR3 DNA reads TGTGCCAGCAGCTTAGATAGGCAGGGTACACCCCTCCACTTT. Protein sequence: CASSLDRQGTPLHF.

This sequence joins TRBV28 and TRBJ1-2; weak D call: TRBD1 (5 bases). CDR3 size: 15 residues. Germline assignment: CDR1 MDHEN and CDR2 SYDVKM. V lost 5 bases to trimming and J lost 7 bases, with 20 bases between them. The CDR3 DNA is TGTGCCAGCAGTCCCTACACCGGGCCGAGGGGTGGCTACACCTTC. Residues: CASSPYTGPRGGYTF.

The gene calls are TRBV7-9 and TRBJ1-4, with 7 bases matching TRBD1. Looked up from germline, CDR1 is SEHNR and CDR2 is FQNEAQ (reference sequence). V lost 1 base and J lost 8; bases outside the gene matches: 7. This CDR3 is built from 15 residues. DNA of the CDR3: TGTGCCAGCAGCTTAGATACAGGGGCAGGGGAAAAACTGTTTTTT. Protein product: CASSLDTGAGEKLFF. Full variable domain (missing parts from reference TRBV7-9 and TRBJ1-4): DTGVSQNPRHKITKRGQNVTFRCDPISEHNRLYWYRQTLGQGPEFLTYFQNEAQLEKSRLLSDRFSAERPKGSFSTLEIQRTEQGDSAMYLCASSLDTGAGEKLFFGSGTQLSVL.

The chain couples TRBV6-5 to TRBJ1-6; 7 bases align to TRBD1. Germline trimming cut 2 bases from V and 7 bases from J; bases unmatched to any gene: 8. The CDR3 contains 16 residues. CDR1 is MNHEY and CDR2 is SVGAGI in the germline V gene. CDR3 in DNA: TGTGCCAGCAGTTACATTCGGGACAGTCTAAATTCACCCCTCCACTTT. This codes for CASSYIRDSLNSPLHF.

The chain employs TRBV9 and TRBJ2-2, with TRBD1 as a possible D gene (5 bases). This CDR3 contains 16 residues. Germline V gene data show CDR1 as SGDLS and CDR2 as YYNGEE. Deletions cut 5 bases from V and 3 bases from J, with 17 bases between. CDR3 residues: CASRALSGRDTGELFF. The CDR3 DNA sequence: TGTGCCAGCAGGGCTTTATCAGGGCGCGACACCGGGGAGCTGTTTTTT.

The chain joins TRBV2 to TRBJ2-7, with 8 nucleotides matching TRBD1. Per germline, CDR1 SNHLY and CDR2 FYNNEI. V was pared by 6 bases and J by 4 bases, with 8 bases of the junction left unmatched. The length of the CDR3 is 14 residues. The CDR3 sequence: CASRKGQARYEQYF. In nucleotides, the CDR3 is TGTGCCAGCAGAAAGGGACAGGCGAGATACGAGCAGTACTTC.

The chain employs TRBV5-6 and TRBJ1-4; TRBD1 aligns across 8 bases. CDR3 size: 14 residues. Trimming took 2 bases from V and 8 from J; bases not matched to a gene: 5. Per germline, CDR1 SGHDT and CDR2 YYEEEE. The CDR3 here is CASSFRGLEEKLFF. In DNA, the CDR3 is TGTGCCAGCAGCTTCAGGGGGCTAGAGGAAAAACTGTTTTTT.

The chain combines TRBV18 with TRBJ1-1, with D unclear. The CDR3 extends over 15 amino acids. Trimming shortened V by 2 bases and J by 7 bases, and 17 bases separated the two germline ends. From germline, CDR1 is KGHSH and CDR2 LQKENI. CDR3 amino acids: CASSPIPSEGHEAFF. CDR3 sequence (DNA): TGTGCCAGCTCACCAATCCCGTCGGAGGGCCATGAAGCTTTCTTT.

The rearrangement joins TRBV7-2 to TRBJ2-1; the match to TRBD2 covers 10 bases. CDR1 is SGHTA, CDR2 FQGNSA, per germline. This CDR3 contains 16 residues. The V and J ends lost 1 base and 6 bases, in that order; junction bases with no gene match: 6. CDR3: CASSLVSSGRTNEQFF. The CDR3 nucleotides are TGTGCCAGCAGCTTAGTCTCTAGCGGGAGAACCAATGAGCAGTTCTTC.